The sequence of this TCR beta chain was determined in a study of control samples from healthy donors and cancer patients. Using immunoSEQ multiplex PCR, the repertoire was profiled, and TCRdb retains in-frame clones only, with some absent. The sample contains 40,000 to 60,000 clones, 85% to 90% of which appear only once. The CDR3 loop spans 16 amino acids. The germline V and J ends were trimmed by 0 bases and 2 bases, with 9 bases remaining between them. CDR1 and CDR2 (germline): SGDLS, YYNGEE. This clone was observed a single time. The V call is TRBV9, the J call TRBJ1-6; D remains unclear. The sequence came from a man aged 45-65 years with head and neck cancer. The sample comprised PBMCs. CDR3 coding DNA: TGTGCCAGCAGCGTAGGGTGGACCCCCTATAATTCACCCCTCCACTTT. Translated, it gives CASSVGWTPYNSPLHF.